What follows are 3 T cell receptor beta chains derived from one specimen sequenced in a study of identical twins. MiXCR, run by TCRdb on the 5' RACE reads, gives a single entry per CDR3 protein. The sample has around 100,000 distinct CDR3 sequences, under 7% seen once. Sequenced sample: memory T cells sorted from blood. These receptors came from a woman in her 50s in good health.

This clonotype was recorded many times. V gene TRBV4-1 combines with J gene TRBJ2-1; D perhaps matches TRBD1 (8 bases). This CDR3 region has 21 residues. Germline loops: CDR1 MGHRA, CDR2 YSYEKL. Between the trimmed V and J ends, which lost 3 bases and 3 bases, there was a span of 30 bases. DNA for the CDR3: TGCGCCAGCAGCCATCCGCACCCGGGACAGGACAGCGGGATGGGCTACAATGAGCAGTTCTTC. Encoded protein: CASSHPHPGQDSGMGYNEQFF.

V gene TRBV2 combines with J gene TRBJ2-2; tentatively, D is TRBD2 (6 bases). Trimming took 6 bases from V and 3 from J, leaving 14 bases between them. This CDR3 has 15 amino acids. Germline V lookup: CDR1 SNHLY, CDR2 FYNNEI. CDR3 amino acids: CASRRREFDTGELFF. CDR3 nucleotides: TGTGCCAGCAGGCGTCGGGAGTTTGACACCGGGGAGCTGTTTTTT.

There are many counts of this clonotype. The chain carries TRBV7-9 and TRBJ2-7; 10 positions match TRBD2. Germline CDR1 reads SEHNR; CDR2 reads FQNEAQ (reference sequence). Trimming removed 0 bases from V and 7 bases from J; junction bases left unmatched: 15. CDR3 length equals 18 residues. CDR3: CASSLAVASAGGPREQYF. CDR3 nucleotide sequence: TGTGCCAGCAGCTTAGCTGTCGCATCAGCGGGAGGGCCGAGGGAGCAGTACTTC.